The 21 T cell receptor beta chains given below trace back to one sample, sequenced in a study of PD-1 blockade in classical Hodgkin lymphoma. Patients all relapsed after autologous stem cell transplantation, and there was variation in brentuximab vedotin exposure. Repertoires were generated with immunoSEQ multiplex PCR, while TCRdb's copy carries only in-frame clones and drops some. The data show over 15,000 clones, approximately 80% seen once. This sample comprised peripheral blood mononuclear cells (PBMCs), obtained before the second cycle of nivolumab. Source of these receptors: a human donor with classical Hodgkin lymphoma.

The rearrangement links TRBV6-6 to TRBJ1-1; 9 nucleotides align to TRBD1. The CDR3 is made up of 14 amino acids. J gave up 3 bases and V 7 bases, and 6 bases lay outside the gene matches. Germline loops: CDR1 MNHNY, CDR2 SVGAGI (reference sequence). CDR3 in amino acids: CASTPTGGYTEAFF. The CDR3 region has the DNA TGTGCCAGCACCCCCACAGGGGGCTACACTGAAGCTTTCTTT.

The J gene is TRBJ1-1, the V gene TRBV6-5, with D perhaps TRBD1 (5 bases). From germline, CDR1 is MNHEY and CDR2 SVGAGI. The V and J ends lost 4 bases and 1 base respectively, with 13 bases between them. The CDR3 has 15 amino acids. CDR3 DNA sequence: TGTGCCAGCAGTTGGGGGGAGACGGGGAACACTGAAGCTTTCTTT. Residues: CASSWGETGNTEAFF.

J is TRBJ1-2 and V is TRBV30, with D possibly being TRBD1 (6 bases). The germline V gene encodes CDR1 GTSNPN and CDR2 SVGIG (reference sequence). V shed 0 bases and J shed 7 bases, with 12 bases lying between them. This CDR3 has 13 amino acids. CDR3 amino acids: CAWSVLAGAGYTF. CDR3 bases: TGTGCCTGGAGTGTATTGGCAGGGGCTGGCTACACCTTC.

This sequence joins TRBV11-3 and TRBJ2-7; 7 bases are a match to TRBD2. CDR3 length: 15 amino acids. The trim removed 1 base at V and 4 bases at J, leaving 7 bases unmatched. CDR1 and CDR2 (germline): SGHNT, YENEEA. This CDR3 is CASSLAGGTAYEQYF. CDR3 in DNA: TGTGCCAGCAGCTTAGCCGGGGGGACGGCTTACGAGCAGTACTTC.

This sequence joins TRBV2 and TRBJ2-7, with 7 bases aligning to TRBD1. The CDR3 is 13 residues long. Looked up from germline, CDR1 is SNHLY and CDR2 is FYNNEI. Trimming at V came to 5 bases and at J to 2 bases, leaving 3 bases not matched to a gene. CDR3: CASSKGGPYEQYF. The DNA of the CDR3 is TGTGCCAGCAGTAAAGGGGGCCCCTACGAGCAGTACTTC.

The genes are TRBV5-5 and TRBJ1-4; D remains ambiguous. V lost 0 bases and J lost 7, with 7 bases in between. Germline CDR1 reads SGHKS; CDR2 reads YYEKEE (reference sequence). CDR3 length equals 13 residues. CDR3 in DNA: TGTGCCAGCAGCTTGGTTCCCGGTGAAAAACTGTTTTTT. Translating gives CASSLVPGEKLFF. Full variable domain (remainder filled in from reference TRBV5-5 and TRBJ1-4): DAGVTQSPTHLIKTRGQQVTLRCSPISGHKSVSWYQQVLGQGPQFIFQYYEKEERGRGNFPDRFSARQFPNYSSELNVNALLLGDSALYLCASSLVPGEKLFFGSGTQLSVL.

The chain links TRBV5-1 to TRBJ2-1; possibly TRBD2 for D (7 bases). Per germline, CDR1 SGHRS and CDR2 YFSETQ. The CDR3 loop spans 15 amino acids. V shed 7 bases and J shed 4 bases, with 18 bases lying between them. The CDR3: CASCPRGAEYNEQFF. The DNA for the CDR3 is TGCGCCAGCTGCCCCCGGGGGGCGGAATACAATGAGCAGTTCTTC.

The genes are TRBV30 and TRBJ2-5, with TRBD2 matching over 12 bases. The V and J ends lost 3 bases and 1 base, in that order; junction bases with no gene match: 3. The CDR3 totals 15 residues. Germline values: CDR1 GTSNPN, CDR2 SVGIG (reference sequence). CDR3 protein: CAWRPGLAGQETQYF. The CDR3 DNA sequence: TGTGCCTGGAGGCCGGGACTAGCGGGCCAAGAGACCCAGTACTTC.

Worth noting for this clone: Compared with germline, one end of the junction differs, possibly owing to a read error. This sequence joins TRBV7-9 and TRBJ2-5; maybe TRBD2 (6 bases). The CDR3 runs 10 residues. Germline loops: CDR1 SEHNR, CDR2 FQNEAQ (reference sequence). CDR3 loop: CSGGQETQYF. The CDR3 DNA follows: TGCTCCGGGGGACAAGAGACCCAGTACTTC.

The chain carries TRBV5-6 and TRBJ1-6, with D maybe TRBD1 (6 bases). V was trimmed by 1 base and J by 7 bases, leaving 9 bases between them. This CDR3 comprises 14 residues. CDR1 SGHDT and CDR2 YYEEEE come from the germline V gene. The CDR3: CASSLPGENSPLHF. CDR3 coding DNA: TGTGCCAGCAGCTTGCCAGGGGAAAATTCACCCCTCCACTTT.

CDR3 region: CASRPPTGGPNYGYTF. The CDR3 region has the DNA TGTGCAAGTCGCCCCCCCACCGGGGGGCCTAACTATGGCTACACCTTC. J is TRBJ1-2 and V is TRBV12-2. TRBV12-2 is a recognized pseudogene. CDR3 length: 16 residues.

The V call is TRBV5-1, the J call TRBJ1-3; TRBD1 matches at 11 bases. Germline CDR1 SGHRS, CDR2 YFSETQ. The V gene end was trimmed by 3 bases and the J gene end by 5 bases; junction bases not matched to a gene: 16. This CDR3 has 19 amino acids. The CDR3 here is CASSSPSGTGGIGRNTIYF. The DNA of the CDR3 is TGCGCCAGCAGCTCCCCTTCCGGGACAGGGGGGATTGGAAGAAACACCATATATTTT.

The chain carries TRBV7-8 and TRBJ1-1; the D gene is possibly TRBD1 (6 bases). CDR1 and CDR2 (germline): SGHVS, FQNEAQ. The CDR3 has 14 amino acids. The V gene lost 2 bases and the J gene lost 4 bases, with 11 bases spanning the gap. The CDR3 nucleotides are TGTGCCAGCAGCTTACTCCAGGGGATCACTGAAGCTTTCTTT. Residues: CASSLLQGITEAFF.

The rearrangement joins TRBV4-2 to TRBJ1-3; D remains unclear. This CDR3 has 16 amino acids. The V end lost 0 bases, the J end lost 0 bases, and 9 bases lay between the germline ends. Germline V gives CDR1 LGHNA, CDR2 YNFKEQ. As DNA, the CDR3 is TGTGCCAGCAGCCAAGAGCGACGCCTCTCTGGAAACACCATATATTTT. Translation gives CASSQERRLSGNTIYF.

This chain links TRBV19 with TRBJ1-3; TRBD1 agrees at 9 bases. This CDR3 has 16 amino acids. Germline V gene sequence: CDR1 LNHDA, CDR2 SQIVND (reference sequence). Trimming removed 5 bases from V and 4 bases from J; junction bases left unmatched: 9. Here the CDR3 reads CASSPLTGGAGNTIYF. Written as DNA, the CDR3 is TGTGCCAGTAGTCCCCTTACAGGGGGCGCGGGAAACACCATATATTTT.

V usage is TRBV27 and J usage is TRBJ2-7; no clear D. CDR1 MNHEY and CDR2 SMNVEV come from the germline V gene (reference sequence). This CDR3 has 11 amino acids. V lost 3 bases to trimming and J lost 6 bases, with 6 bases between them. CDR3 amino acids: CASSFGLEQYF. CDR3 DNA sequence: TGTGCCAGCAGTTTCGGGCTCGAGCAGTACTTC.

This clone was recorded once. The gene calls are TRBV11-2 and TRBJ1-2, with TRBD1 matching over 9 bases. With V trimmed by 3 bases and J by 8 bases, 10 bases remained unmatched. CDR1 SGHAT and CDR2 FQNNGV come from the germline V gene. The CDR3 runs to 15 residues. The CDR3 is CASSFITRDRDGYTF. The CDR3 nucleotides are TGTGCCAGCAGCTTTATCACCCGGGACAGGGACGGCTACACCTTC.

The V call is TRBV18, the J call TRBJ2-1; D unresolved. Trimming shortened V by 3 bases and J by 9 bases, and 6 bases separated the two germline ends. This CDR3 region has 11 residues. Germline V gene sequence: CDR1 KGHSH, CDR2 LQKENI. The CDR3 DNA follows: TGTGCCAGCTCACCCTGGGCTGAGCAGTTCTTC. This translates into CASSPWAEQFF.

The V call is TRBV12-2, the J call TRBJ2-2; the table calls TRBD2, which could not be checked here. TRBV12-2 is a known pseudogene. This CDR3 has 18 residues. The CDR3 DNA follows: TGTGCAAGTCGCGGAGGACTAGCGGGGATCGCGAACACCGGGGAGCTGTTTTTT. This encodes CASRGGLAGIANTGELFF.

This chain connects TRBV5-4 to TRBJ1-5, with a weak D call TRBD1 (5 bases). V shed 4 bases and J shed 6 bases, with 14 bases lying between them. Per germline, CDR1 SGHNT and CDR2 YYREEE (reference sequence). The CDR3 contains 14 residues. CDR3 nucleotides: TGTGCCAGCAGCCAAGGGCAGGGTAGTCAGCCCCAGCATTTT. Amino acids: CASSQGQGSQPQHF.

V and J are TRBV10-3 and TRBJ1-1, with unresolved D. The CDR3 has 13 residues. Trimming cost V 2 bases and J 1 base, with 5 bases left between them. Germline V CDR1 and CDR2: ENHRY, SYGVKD. The CDR3 DNA reads as TGTGCCATCAGTGAGATCGGGAACACTGAAGCTTTCTTT. Amino acids: CAISEIGNTEAFF.